The 25 T cell receptor beta chains listed next were all sequenced from one sample in a study of response to subunit inactivated influenza vaccine. TCRdb used MiXCR to reprocess the RT-PCR reads, holding one entry per CDR3 protein. The table includes about 480,000 distinct CDR3 sequences, 25% detected once. Sequences were derived from CD4+ T cells sorted from PBMCs, sampled around 5 days after vaccination. Receptor source: a man aged 50 to 60 who received an inactivated influenza vaccine.

The rearrangement links TRBV24-1 to TRBJ2-5, with TRBD1 identical over 7 bases. The CDR3 spans 14 residues. Germline lookup yields CDR1 KGHDR and CDR2 SFDVKD. V dropped 4 bases and J dropped 4; count of bases not matched to a gene: 5. The chain's CDR3 is CATSDPGTAETQYF. CDR3 DNA: TGTGCCACCAGTGACCCCGGGACAGCAGAGACCCAGTACTTC.

The table lists this clonotype with a few counts. The chain employs TRBV30 and TRBJ1-3, with D possibly TRBD1 on 6 matching bases. This CDR3 has 13 amino acids. CDR1 is GTSNPN, CDR2 SVGIG, per germline (reference sequence). Between the trimmed V and J ends, which lost 5 bases and 4 bases, there was a span of 12 bases. CDR3 DNA: TGTGCCTGGTACAGGGTCTCCGGAAACACCATATATTTT. It translates to CAWYRVSGNTIYF.

There are a few counts of this clonotype. This chain links TRBV12-3 or TRBV12-4 with TRBJ2-1, with 7 bases lining up with TRBD1. V trimming: 7 bases; J trimming: 4 bases; junction bases outside the gene matches: 19. This CDR3 comprises 18 residues. CDR3 bases: TGTGCCAGCACCCCGCTGACCCGGGACAGACGTCCTTACAATGAGCAGTTCTTC. This codes for CASTPLTRDRRPYNEQFF.

This clonotype was detected a few times. This CDR3 reads CATSRGSGGTYEQYF. Here the CDR3 DNA reads TGTGCCACCAGCAGAGGTAGCGGGGGCACCTACGAGCAGTACTTC. The rearrangement uses TRBV15 and TRBJ2-7; 9 bases match TRBD2. V lost 1 base to trimming and J lost 2 bases; unmatched junction nucleotides: 3. The CDR3 contains 15 residues. Per the germline V gene, CDR1 is LNHNV and CDR2 is YYDKDF (reference sequence).

This clonotype was observed a few times. The gene calls are TRBV5-6 and TRBJ1-1; D remains unclear. The germline V and J ends were trimmed by 1 base and 1 base, with 11 bases remaining between them. The CDR3 extends over 15 amino acids. Germline values: CDR1 SGHDT, CDR2 YYEEEE. The CDR3 region is CASSLSPPENTEAFF. The CDR3 region has the DNA TGTGCCAGCAGCTTGTCTCCTCCGGAGAACACTGAAGCTTTCTTT.

There are a few counts of this clonotype. The V gene is TRBV29-1, the J gene TRBJ2-7; D is uncertain. Trimming took 4 bases from V and 5 from J, leaving 18 bases between them. This CDR3 is built from 14 residues. Germline-derived CDR1 and CDR2 are SQVTM and ANQGSEA. The CDR3 region is CSVGTDPLAHEQYF. CDR3 nucleotide sequence: TGCAGCGTTGGAACGGACCCCCTGGCCCACGAGCAGTACTTC.

CDR3 loop: CASSLVDSHNEQFF. Here the CDR3 DNA reads TGCGCCAGCAGCTTGGTCGACAGCCACAATGAGCAGTTCTTC. The chain links TRBV5-1 to TRBJ2-1; possibly TRBD1 for D (5 bases). The CDR3 has 14 residues. Trimming pared 0 bases from V and 5 bases from J, leaving 9 bases between. Germline lookup yields CDR1 SGHRS and CDR2 YFSETQ.

The CDR3: CASSLGLEVVPDTQYF. CDR3 DNA: TGTGCCAGCAGCCTCGGACTAGAGGTAGTCCCAGATACGCAGTATTTT. The chain uses TRBV5-5 and TRBJ2-3, with 7 bases that match TRBD2. With 4 bases clipped from V and 4 bases from J, the junction kept 12 bases outside the gene matches. Germline V CDR1 and CDR2: SGHKS, YYEKEE (reference sequence). The CDR3 spans 16 residues.

This clonotype was picked up a small number of times. As DNA, the CDR3 is TGCAGTGCTAGACCCTCGACGGGGAATCAGCCCCAGCATTTT. Translated: CSARPSTGNQPQHF. V usage is TRBV20-1 and J usage is TRBJ1-5; D is unclear. CDR3 length equals 14 residues. The V gene lost 2 bases and the J gene lost 4 bases, with 12 bases spanning the gap. Germline V gene sequence: CDR1 DFQATT, CDR2 SNEGSKA (reference sequence).

The chain has TRBV4-2 and TRBJ2-7, with D perhaps TRBD1 (6 bases). The CDR3 is 15 amino acids. Looked up from germline, CDR1 is LGHNA and CDR2 is YNFKEQ. Deletions cut 1 base from V and 2 bases from J, with 12 bases between. Here the CDR3 reads CASSQVGQQAYEQYF. CDR3 DNA sequence: TGTGCCAGCAGCCAAGTCGGACAGCAAGCCTACGAGCAGTACTTC.

This clonotype was seen only once. This sequence joins TRBV7-2 and TRBJ2-1; 7 bases agree with TRBD2. CDR3 size: 15 residues. V lost 1 base, J lost 7 bases, and 7 bases stayed unmatched. Germline CDR1 reads SGHTA; CDR2 reads FQGNSA. The CDR3 DNA sequence: TGTGCCAGCAGCTTAGTGGCGGGAGACACTAATGAGCAGTTCTTC. Amino acids: CASSLVAGDTNEQFF.

The chain recombines TRBV30 with TRBJ2-7; D uncertain. The CDR3 has 13 residues. Trimming took off 4 bases at V and 1 base at J, with 11 bases between the two ends. Germline values: CDR1 GTSNPN, CDR2 SVGIG (reference sequence). CDR3 sequence: CAWKPLVSYEQYF. DNA of the CDR3: TGTGCCTGGAAACCCCTAGTGTCCTACGAGCAGTACTTC.

The rearrangement joins TRBV3-1 to TRBJ1-6, with TRBD1 matching over 9 bases. The V segment lost 5 bases and the J segment 8 bases; nucleotides outside the gene matches: 4. The CDR3 totals 14 residues. The germline CDR1 and CDR2 sequences are LGHDT and YNNKEL (reference sequence). The CDR3 coding sequence is TGTGCCAGCAGCTTGGACAGGGGCTATTCACCCCTCCACTTT. Encoded protein: CASSLDRGYSPLHF.

The CDR3 DNA is TGCAGTGCTAGAGATTCACCGGGCAGCGATGAAAAACTGTTTTTT. It translates to CSARDSPGSDEKLFF. The rearrangement links TRBV20-1 to TRBJ1-4; no definite D call. Trimming pared 0 bases from V and 6 bases from J, leaving 14 bases between. Germline lookup yields CDR1 DFQATT and CDR2 SNEGSKA (reference sequence). The CDR3 is 15 amino acids.

A few counts support this clonotype. V usage is TRBV27 and J usage is TRBJ2-7; D gene unclear. The CDR3 runs 12 residues. V was shortened by 7 bases and J by 4 bases, with 11 bases between the two germline ends. Looked up from germline, CDR1 is MNHEY and CDR2 is SMNVEV (reference sequence). CDR3 residues: CASITNWYEQYF. The CDR3 DNA follows: TGTGCCAGCATCACTAATTGGTACGAGCAGTACTTC.

A single count supports this clonotype. V gene TRBV5-5 combines with J gene TRBJ2-1; TRBD2 might be the D (5 bases). The V end lost 3 bases, the J end lost 0 bases, and 13 bases lay between the germline ends. This CDR3 is 16 amino acids long. The germline V gene has CDR1 SGHKS and CDR2 YYEKEE (reference sequence). The CDR3 sequence: CASSWELVSSYNEQFF. The CDR3 coding sequence is TGTGCCAGCAGCTGGGAACTAGTTTCCTCCTACAATGAGCAGTTCTTC.

The chain couples TRBV3-1 to TRBJ2-7; the D is unclear. Germline CDR1 LGHDT, CDR2 YNNKEL (reference sequence). V was trimmed by 1 base and J by 6 bases, leaving 13 bases between them. The CDR3 contains 14 residues. CDR3 DNA sequence: TGTGCCAGCAGCCAAGGCCCGATTTCGAGCGAGCAGTACTTC. This encodes CASSQGPISSEQYF.

V usage is TRBV5-1 and J usage is TRBJ2-2, with 7 bases fitting TRBD2. The CDR3 loop spans 16 amino acids. V dropped 1 base and J dropped 1; count of bases not matched to a gene: 4. Looked up from germline, CDR1 is SGHRS and CDR2 is YFSETQ. CDR3 DNA sequence: TGCGCCAGCAGCTTGTCTGCGGGAGAGAACACCGGGGAGCTGTTTTTT. This translates into CASSLSAGENTGELFF. The variable domain in full, completed from reference TRBV5-1 and TRBJ2-2, reads KAGVTQTPRYLIKTRGQQVTLSCSPISGHRSVSWYQQTPGQGLQFLFEYFSETQRNKGNFPGRFSGRQFSNSRSEMNVSTLELGDSALYLCASSLSAGENTGELFFGEGSRLTVL.

The CDR3 loop reads CASSPPGGGEYNEQFF. In nucleotides, the CDR3 is TGTGCCAGCTCACCACCGGGCGGGGGAGAATACAATGAGCAGTTCTTC. V gene TRBV18 combines with J gene TRBJ2-1; TRBD2 matches at 7 bases. This CDR3 contains 16 residues. V lost 0 bases and J lost 4; bases outside the gene matches: 6. CDR1 and CDR2 from the germline V gene are KGHSH and LQKENI.

This clonotype was counted between two and nine times. The J gene is TRBJ2-5, the V gene TRBV11-2; 10 bases are shared with TRBD2. With 0 bases clipped from V and 4 bases from J, the junction kept 5 bases outside the gene matches. The CDR3 length is 16 residues. CDR1 and CDR2 (germline): SGHAT, FQNNGV. The CDR3 DNA is TGTGCCAGCAGCTTAGATCACCTAGCGGGAGTAGAGACCCAGTACTTC. Its protein product is CASSLDHLAGVETQYF.

This clonotype was recorded a few times. This chain joins TRBV20-1 and TRBJ1-1; 9 nucleotides align to TRBD1. V shed 6 bases and J 4 bases; nucleotides not matched to a gene: 12. Germline CDR1 DFQATT, CDR2 SNEGSKA (reference sequence). The CDR3 loop spans 15 amino acids. The CDR3 DNA is TGCAGTGCCCGTGCCAATCGACAGGGGGGCACTGAAGCTTTCTTT. It codes for CSARANRQGGTEAFF.

The gene calls are TRBV12-3 or TRBV12-4 and TRBJ2-5; 7 bases are a match to TRBD1. The J segment lost 6 bases and the V segment lost 5 bases, leaving 9 bases of the junction unmatched. The CDR3 covers 14 residues. The CDR3 nucleotides read TGTGCCAGCAGTCCCGGAGAGGGGGCAAAGACCCAGTACTTC. This encodes CASSPGEGAKTQYF.

There are a few counts of this clonotype. The genes are TRBV11-2 and TRBJ2-2, with 8 bases identical to TRBD2. The CDR3 totals 15 residues. Germline V gives CDR1 SGHAT, CDR2 FQNNGV. V gave up 1 base and J gave up 6 bases; unmatched junction bases: 4. CDR3 nucleotides: TGTGCCAGCAGCTTAGCTAGCGGGCAGCCCGGGGAGCTGTTTTTT. Encoded protein: CASSLASGQPGELFF. Looking up the rest from reference TRBV11-2 and TRBJ2-2 gives the full variable domain: EAGVAQSPRYKIIEKRQSVAFWCNPISGHATLYWYQQILGQGPKLLIQFQNNGVVDDSQLPKDRFSAERLKGVDSTLKIQPAKLEDSAVYLCASSLASGQPGELFFGEGSRLTVL.

This clonotype was counted only a few times. The genes are TRBV7-2 and TRBJ2-1; TRBD1 agrees at 8 bases. The CDR3 extends over 14 amino acids. The ends lost 6 bases at V and 2 bases at J; junction bases unmatched: 3. Germline assignment: CDR1 SGHTA and CDR2 FQGNSA. In nucleotides, the CDR3 is TGTGCCAGCAGTCCGGACAGGGCCTACAATGAGCAGTTCTTC. This sequence encodes CASSPDRAYNEQFF.

This clonotype was seen repeatedly, ten times or more. The V gene is TRBV12-3 or TRBV12-4, the J gene TRBJ2-5, with a weak D call TRBD1 (5 bases). V gave up 4 bases and J gave up 3 bases, with 6 bases separating them. The CDR3 consists of 12 residues. CDR3 region: CASSSGKETQYF. CDR3 DNA: TGTGCCAGCAGTTCAGGGAAAGAGACCCAGTACTTC.